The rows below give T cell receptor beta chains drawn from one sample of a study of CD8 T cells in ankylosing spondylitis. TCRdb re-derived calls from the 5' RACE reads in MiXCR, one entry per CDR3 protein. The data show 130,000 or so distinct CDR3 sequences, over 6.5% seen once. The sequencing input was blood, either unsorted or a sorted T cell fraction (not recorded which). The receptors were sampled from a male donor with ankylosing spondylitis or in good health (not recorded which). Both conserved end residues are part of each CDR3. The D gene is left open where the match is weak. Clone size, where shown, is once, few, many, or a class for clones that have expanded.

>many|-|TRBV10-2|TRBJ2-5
TGCGCCAGCAGTGAGAACACACAGACCCAGTACTTC
CASSENTQTQYF
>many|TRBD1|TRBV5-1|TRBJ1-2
TGCGCCAGCAGCTTCACTGGACAGGGAATCTATGGCTACACCTTC
CASSFTGQGIYGYTF
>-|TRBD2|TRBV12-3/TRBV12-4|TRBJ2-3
TGTGCCAGCAGTTTAGGTAGCGGGAGGGGGTATTTT
CASSLGSGRGYF
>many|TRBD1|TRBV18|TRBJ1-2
TGTGCCAGCTCGCAGACAGGGGCTTATGGCTACACCTTC
CASSQTGAYGYTF
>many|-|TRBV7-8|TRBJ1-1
TGTGCCAGCAGCTTAAGTGTCGGGGGGGTAGGGACTGAAGCTTTCTTT
CASSLSVGGVGTEAFF
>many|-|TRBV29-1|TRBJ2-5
TGCAGCGCCCTTGCAGGGGAAGAGACCCAGTACTTC
CSALAGEETQYF
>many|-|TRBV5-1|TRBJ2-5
TGCGCCAGCAGCCAAAACTACCAAGAGACCCAGTACTTC
CASSQNYQETQYF
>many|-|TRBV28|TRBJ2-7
TGTGCCAGCAGCTCCGGACTAAGCTCCTACGAGCAGTACTTC
CASSSGLSSYEQYF
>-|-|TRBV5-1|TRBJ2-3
TGCGCCAGCAGCTTGGGGTGGGGAGATACGCAGTATTTT
CASSLGWGDTQYF
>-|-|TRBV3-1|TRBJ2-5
TGTGCCAGCAGCCAAGTTGGTAGGAAAGAGACCCAGTACTTC
CASSQVGRKETQYF
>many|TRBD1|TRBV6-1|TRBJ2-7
TGTGCCAGCAGCGTGGGGACAGTTGCCTACGAGCAGTACTTC
CASSVGTVAYEQYF
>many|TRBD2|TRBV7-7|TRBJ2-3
TGTGCTAGCAGCTTAGGGACTAGCGGGAGTTTCGATACGCAGTATTTT
CASSLGTSGSFDTQYF
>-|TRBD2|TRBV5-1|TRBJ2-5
TGCGCCAGCAGCTTGCCGGCGAGGAGCGGGAGAGAGGAGACCCAGTACTTC
CASSLPARSGREETQYF
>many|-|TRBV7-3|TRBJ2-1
TGTGCCAGCAGCCCCGGACAATCCTACAATGAGCAGTTCTTC
CASSPGQSYNEQFF
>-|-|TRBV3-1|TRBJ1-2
TGTGCCAGCAGCCAGGGGAGTGTGGGCGGCTACACCTTC
CASSQGSVGGYTF
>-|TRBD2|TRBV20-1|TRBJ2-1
TGCAGTGCTCAGAGCGGGGGGCCCTACAATGAGCAGTTCTTC
CSAQSGGPYNEQFF
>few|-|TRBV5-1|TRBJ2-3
TGCGCCAGCAGCTTGGCTGCGATGGGGCTGGCAGATACGCAGTATTTT
CASSLAAMGLADTQYF
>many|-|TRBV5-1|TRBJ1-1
TGCGCCAGCAGCTTGGGGGGTACAGGGATGAACACTGAAGCTTTCTTT
CASSLGGTGMNTEAFF
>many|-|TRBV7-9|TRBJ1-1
TGTGCCAGCAGCTTAGCGCGGGAGCCTGAAGCTTTCTTT
CASSLAREPEAFF
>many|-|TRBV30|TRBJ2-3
TGTGCCTGGAGTGTTGTCGGGGCAGATACGCAGTATTTT
CAWSVVGADTQYF
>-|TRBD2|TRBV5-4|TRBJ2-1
TGTGCCAGCAGCTTATCGGCGGGGGGCTACAATGAGCAGTTCTTC
CASSLSAGGYNEQFF
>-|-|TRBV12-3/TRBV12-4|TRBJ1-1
TGTGCCAGCAGCCAGACCACACTGAACACTGAAGCTTTCTTT
CASSQTTLNTEAFF
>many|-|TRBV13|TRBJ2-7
TGTGCCAGCAGCTTAGGGGGCTGGACAACCTCGCACTTC
CASSLGGWTTSHF
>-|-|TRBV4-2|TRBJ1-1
TGTGCCAGCAGCCCCCGCTCAAGTGATAACACTGAAGCTTTCTTT
CASSPRSSDNTEAFF
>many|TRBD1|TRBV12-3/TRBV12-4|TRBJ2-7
TGTGCCAGCAGCACGACAGGGGGCGGCTACGAGCAGTACTTC
CASSTTGGGYEQYF
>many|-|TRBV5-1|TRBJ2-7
TGCGCCAGCAGCTCTTTGGAAGGGAACTCCTACGAGCAGTACTTC
CASSSLEGNSYEQYF
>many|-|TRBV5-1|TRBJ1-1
TGCGCCAGCAGCTTGGCTGGTGAAGCTTTCTTT
CASSLAGEAFF
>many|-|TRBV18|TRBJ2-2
TGTGCCAGCTCACCAACAGGAAGTACCGGGGAGCTGTTTTTT
CASSPTGSTGELFF
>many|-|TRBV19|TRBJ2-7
TGTGCCAGTAGTACAGGGGATAACCTACGCGAGCAGTACTTC
CASSTGDNLREQYF
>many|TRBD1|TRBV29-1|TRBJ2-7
TGCAGCGTGCCCGGGACAGGGGGCTTCGAGCAGTACTTC
CSVPGTGGFEQYF
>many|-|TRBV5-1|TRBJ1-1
TGCGCCAGCAGCCTGGACGACCGATTGAACACTGAAGCTTTCTTT
CASSLDDRLNTEAFF
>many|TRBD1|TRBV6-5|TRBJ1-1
TGTGCCAGCAGTACCCGACAGGGAAGCACTGAAGCTTTCTTT
CASSTRQGSTEAFF
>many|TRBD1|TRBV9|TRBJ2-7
TGTGCCAGCAGCCCCCAGGGGGCCCACGAGCAGTACTTC
CASSPQGAHEQYF
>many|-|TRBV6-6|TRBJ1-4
TGTGCCAGCAGAGGGGTTAATGAAAAACTGTTTTTT
CASRGVNEKLFF
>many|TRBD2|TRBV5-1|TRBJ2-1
TGCGCCAGCAGCTTCGGGACTAGCGGGGGAGAGCAGTTCTTC
CASSFGTSGGEQFF
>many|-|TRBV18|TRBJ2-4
TGTGCCAGCTCACCACTCAGGGTGAACATTCAGTACTTC
CASSPLRVNIQYF
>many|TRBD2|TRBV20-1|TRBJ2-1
TGCAGTGCTAGAGATACCGGGAGGACTTTCCCCTACAATGAGCAGTTCTTC
CSARDTGRTFPYNEQFF
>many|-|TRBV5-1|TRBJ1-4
TGCGCCAGCAGCTTGTATAATGAAAAACTGTTTTTT
CASSLYNEKLFF
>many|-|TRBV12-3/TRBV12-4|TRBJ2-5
TGTGCCAGCAGTTATTGGGGCCAAGAGACCCAGTACTTC
CASSYWGQETQYF
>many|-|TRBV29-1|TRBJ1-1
TGCAGCGTTGCCACGAGATTGAACACTGAAGCTTTCTTT
CSVATRLNTEAFF
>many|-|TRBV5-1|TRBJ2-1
TGCGCCAGCAGCTCACAGGGGGGGGACAATGAGCAGTTCTTC
CASSSQGGDNEQFF
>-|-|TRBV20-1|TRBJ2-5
TGCAGTGCTAGAGATCGGGATATCCAGTACTTC
CSARDRDIQYF
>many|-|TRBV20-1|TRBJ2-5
TGCAGTGCTAGAGTCGGGAGTGAGACCCAGTACTTC
CSARVGSETQYF
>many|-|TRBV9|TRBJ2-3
TGTGCCAGCAGCGCCCGCGGAGGGCGGGAAACAGATACGCAGTATTTT
CASSARGGRETDTQYF
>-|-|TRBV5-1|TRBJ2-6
TGCGCCAGCAGCGGGCAGACTGGGGCCAACGTCCTGACTTTC
CASSGQTGANVLTF
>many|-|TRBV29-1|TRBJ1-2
TGCAGCGTTGGGCAGCAAGCCCTGGTTGACTACACCTTC
CSVGQQALVDYTF
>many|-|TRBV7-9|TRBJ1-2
TGTGCCAGCAGCTCCAGAGTAGAGGGGGGCTACACCTTC
CASSSRVEGGYTF
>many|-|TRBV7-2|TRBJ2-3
TGTGCCAGCAGCGGGCTAACCGATACGCAGTATTTT
CASSGLTDTQYF
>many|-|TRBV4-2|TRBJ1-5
TGTGCCAGCAGCCGACAACAGGGTGATGGCAATCAGCCCCAGCATTTT
CASSRQQGDGNQPQHF
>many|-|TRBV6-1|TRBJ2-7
TGTGCCAGCAGTCCCGACCGAAACTCCTACGAGCAGTACTTC
CASSPDRNSYEQYF
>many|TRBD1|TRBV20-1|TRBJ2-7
TGCAGTGCTCGGACAGGGAGTGGATCCTACGAGCAGTACTTC
CSARTGSGSYEQYF